Below, 21 T cell receptor beta chains from the same sample are listed, as sequenced in a study of cytomegalovirus exposure and HLA in healthy donors. The PCR was carried out with 60 Vbeta primers and 13 Jbeta primers. Clones were read by immunoSEQ multiplex PCR, and TCRdb kept only the in-frame ones, dropping some. Seen here are about 94,000 clones, roughly 77% observed once, and the top ten hold 10%. Material: PBMCs. Every receptor here comes from a human donor in good health.

The chain combines TRBV28 with TRBJ1-4, with D tentatively TRBD1 (6 bases). The germline V and J ends were trimmed by 2 bases and 4 bases, with 11 bases remaining between them. Germline V lookup: CDR1 MDHEN, CDR2 SYDVKM. The CDR3 sequence is 15 residues long. For the CDR3, the DNA is TGTGCCAGCAGTTTAGGGGGGGCCCTTAATGAAAAACTGTTTTTT. Protein product: CASSLGGALNEKLFF.

The CDR3 region is CASSPGVGSRQETQYF. The CDR3 bases are TGTGCCAGCAGTCCTGGGGTAGGGAGTAGACAAGAGACCCAGTACTTC. This chain links TRBV7-3 with TRBJ2-5; tentatively, D is TRBD2 (5 bases). V was cut by 6 bases and J by 2 bases, with 19 bases left in between. The germline V gene has CDR1 SGHTA and CDR2 FQGTGA. The CDR3 covers 16 residues.

The rearrangement links TRBV4-2 to TRBJ2-5, with a possible D match to TRBD2 (7 bases). Looked up from germline, CDR1 is LGHNA and CDR2 is YNFKEQ. The CDR3 totals 18 residues. V lost 0 bases and J 1 base, leaving 18 bases between the germline ends. The CDR3 loop reads CASSQEGASSGIQETQYF. CDR3 sequence (DNA): TGTGCCAGCAGCCAAGAGGGGGCGTCTAGCGGAATCCAAGAGACCCAGTACTTC.

The table lists this clone with a count of one. The chain has TRBV2 and TRBJ2-3; TRBD2 agrees at 8 bases. The CDR3 consists of 13 residues. Losses at the gene ends were 8 bases for V and 7 bases for J; bases not matched to a gene: 8. Germline CDR1 is SNHLY and CDR2 is FYNNEI. This chain's CDR3 is CASLGDSGNTQYF. CDR3 coding DNA: TGTGCCAGCCTCGGGGATAGCGGGAATACGCAGTATTTT.

The chain combines TRBV27 with TRBJ1-1; D is undetermined. The CDR3 is made up of 14 amino acids. The V end was cut by 6 bases, the J end by 0 bases, with 11 bases between. The V gene's germline CDR1 is MNHEY and CDR2 SMNVEV (reference sequence). The CDR3: CASRLTRLNTEAFF. The DNA of the CDR3 is TGTGCCAGCAGACTGACGAGGCTGAACACTGAAGCTTTCTTT.

The gene calls are TRBV7-3 and TRBJ2-7, with a tentative D call TRBD2 (5 bases). V was clipped by 3 bases and J by 2 bases, with 11 bases between them. This CDR3 is 14 amino acids long. Germline loops: CDR1 SGHTA, CDR2 FQGTGA. The CDR3 DNA reads as TGTGCCAGCAGCTTGGCCCCCGGGACCTACGAGCAGTACTTC. This sequence encodes CASSLAPGTYEQYF.

This clone was recorded only once. This CDR3 is CASSQGTGYNEQFF. The CDR3 bases are TGCGCCAGCAGCCAGGGAACAGGTTACAATGAGCAGTTCTTC. This sequence joins TRBV4-3 and TRBJ2-1; perhaps TRBD1 as D (5 bases). This CDR3 is 14 amino acids long. The V end lost 3 bases, the J end lost 4 bases, and 10 bases lay between the germline ends. Germline assignment: CDR1 LGHNA and CDR2 YSLEER.

This chain connects TRBV9 to TRBJ1-3, with D perhaps matching TRBD1 (6 bases). Trimming stripped 4 bases from V and 0 bases from J, with 14 bases between. The V gene's germline CDR1 is SGDLS and CDR2 YYNGEE. This CDR3 region has 16 residues. CDR3 in amino acids: CASSLGQTISGNTIYF. CDR3 coding DNA: TGTGCCAGCAGCTTAGGACAGACCATCTCTGGAAACACCATATATTTT.

V is TRBV5-1 and J is TRBJ1-4; 7 bases align to TRBD1. J was trimmed by 7 bases and V by 4 bases; bases with no gene match: 10. Germline-derived CDR1 and CDR2 are SGHRS and YFSETQ. This CDR3 spans 15 amino acids. The CDR3 DNA reads TGCGCCAGCAGCGGGACGACAGGGAATGGTGAAAAACTGTTTTTT. Residues: CASSGTTGNGEKLFF.

Only a few counts were recorded for this clone. This chain links TRBV7-6 with TRBJ1-1; 11 nucleotides line up with TRBD1. The V segment lost 5 bases and the J segment 3 bases; nucleotides outside the gene matches: 8. Looked up from germline, CDR1 is SGHVS and CDR2 is FNYEAQ. The CDR3 covers 16 residues. In DNA form, the CDR3 reads TGTGCCAGCAGCGCCCGGGACAGGGGGGGGTACACTGAAGCTTTCTTT. Its protein product is CASSARDRGGYTEAFF. The entire variable domain, with the rest obtained from reference TRBV7-6 and TRBJ1-1, is as follows: GAGVSQSPRYKVTKRGQDVALRCDPISGHVSLYWYRQALGQGPEFLTYFNYEAQQDKSGLPNDRFSAERPEGSISTLTIQRTEQRDSAMYRCASSARDRGGYTEAFFGQGTRLTVV.

The chain has TRBV18 and TRBJ1-2; 7 bases fit TRBD1. Germline CDR1 reads KGHSH; CDR2 reads LQKENI. After removal of 3 bases from V and 7 bases from J, the junction contained 5 bases not matched to a gene. The CDR3 consists of 13 residues. The CDR3 DNA is TGTGCCAGCTCACCGGACAGGCAAAGTGGCTACACCTTC. Its protein is CASSPDRQSGYTF.

The DNA for the CDR3 is TGTGCCAGCAGTTTTCGGGGGGCTTGGGATGAGCAGTTCTTC. Translating it yields CASSFRGAWDEQFF. This chain links TRBV27 with TRBJ2-1, with a weak D call TRBD2 (7 bases). CDR1 MNHEY and CDR2 SMNVEV come from the germline V gene (reference sequence). V shed 3 bases and J shed 8 bases, with 14 bases lying between them. The CDR3 covers 14 residues.

This chain links TRBV7-6 with TRBJ2-3, with TRBD2 as a possible D gene (5 bases). There are 13 residues in the CDR3. Trimming took off 4 bases at V and 8 bases at J, with 13 bases between the two ends. Germline V gene sequence: CDR1 SGHVS, CDR2 FNYEAQ. The CDR3 DNA sequence: TGTGCCAGCAGCTCCCCTAGCAATCCTACGCAGTATTTT. Its translation: CASSSPSNPTQYF.

The chain combines TRBV30 with TRBJ2-2; a weak D match, TRBD1 (6 bases). CDR3 length equals 14 residues. CDR1 and CDR2 from the germline V gene are GTSNPN and SVGIG (reference sequence). V lost 1 base, J lost 0 bases, and 6 bases lay in between. The CDR3 region has the DNA TGTGCCTGGAGTGGGACAGCGAACACCGGGGAGCTGTTTTTT. Translating it yields CAWSGTANTGELFF.

This clone was observed a single time. The chain carries TRBV19 and TRBJ2-2, with 8 bases aligning to TRBD1. Losses at the gene ends were 6 bases for V and 8 bases for J; bases not matched to a gene: 11. Germline CDR1 is LNHDA and CDR2 is SQIVND (reference sequence). The CDR3 length is 15 residues. The CDR3 is CASRRDRSVSGELFF. The CDR3 DNA reads TGTGCCAGTAGAAGGGACAGGAGTGTGTCGGGGGAGCTGTTTTTT.

The CDR3 sequence: CASSPQGLQGTDTQYF. The CDR3 DNA reads TGCGCCAGCAGCCCCCAGGGCCTCCAAGGCACAGATACGCAGTATTTT. J is TRBJ2-3 and V is TRBV5-1; TRBD1 might be the D (5 bases). The germline gives CDR1 SGHRS, CDR2 YFSETQ. The CDR3 runs to 16 residues. V lost 4 bases, J lost 1 base, and 16 bases lay in between. Supplemented by reference TRBV5-1 and TRBJ2-3, the full variable domain reads KAGVTQTPRYLIKTRGQQVTLSCSPISGHRSVSWYQQTPGQGLQFLFEYFSETQRNKGNFPGRFSGRQFSNSRSEMNVSTLELGDSALYLCASSPQGLQGTDTQYFGPGTRLTVL.

The chain carries TRBV12-5 and TRBJ2-7; TRBD1 matches 10 bases. Germline loops: CDR1 LGHNT, CDR2 FRNRAP. The CDR3 loop spans 16 amino acids. V lost 0 bases, J lost 3 bases, and 5 bases stayed unmatched. This chain's CDR3 is CASGLVTGTGVYEQYF. The CDR3 DNA sequence: TGTGCTAGTGGTTTGGTAACCGGGACAGGGGTCTACGAGCAGTACTTC. Using reference TRBV12-5 and TRBJ2-7 for the parts outside the CDR3, the full variable domain is DARVTQTPRHKVTEMGQEVTMRCQPILGHNTVFWYRQTMMQGLELLAYFRNRAPLDDSGMPKDRFSAEMPDATLATLKIQPSEPRDSAVYFCASGLVTGTGVYEQYFGPGTRLTVT.

The J gene is TRBJ2-2, the V gene TRBV7-2; 7 nucleotides line up with TRBD2. CDR3 length equals 14 residues. CDR1 is SGHTA, CDR2 FQGNSA, per germline. The V gene end was trimmed by 1 base and the J gene end by 4 bases; junction bases not matched to a gene: 0. The CDR3 is CASSLGLATGELFF. The CDR3, as DNA: TGTGCCAGCAGCTTAGGACTAGCCACCGGGGAGCTGTTTTTT.

This CDR3 reads CASRVPGAAGAGTDTQYF. Written as DNA, the CDR3 is TGCGCCAGCAGAGTTCCAGGGGCAGCGGGAGCAGGAACAGATACGCAGTATTTT. This chain links TRBV4-1 with TRBJ2-3, with 8 bases matching TRBD2. J lost 3 bases, V lost 6 bases, and 17 bases had no gene match. Per the germline V gene, CDR1 is MGHRA and CDR2 is YSYEKL. There are 18 residues in the CDR3.

The chain has TRBV2 and TRBJ2-6, with D maybe TRBD2 (5 bases). V was clipped by 3 bases and J by 0 bases, with 15 bases between them. The germline V gene encodes CDR1 SNHLY and CDR2 FYNNEI. The CDR3 is 18 amino acids. CDR3: CASSERASPYSGANVLTF. CDR3 bases: TGTGCCAGCAGTGAGCGGGCCTCCCCCTACTCTGGGGCCAACGTCCTGACTTTC. The full variable domain, with the rest looked up from reference TRBV2 and TRBJ2-6, is EPEVTQTPSHQVTQMGQEVILRCVPISNHLYFYWYRQILGQKVEFLVSFYNNEISEKSEIFDDQFSVERPDGSNFTLKIRSTKLEDSAMYFCASSERASPYSGANVLTFGAGSRLTVL.

The chain carries TRBV7-6 and TRBJ2-3; 7 nucleotides align to TRBD2. The CDR3 runs 16 residues. V shed 1 base and J 0 bases; nucleotides not matched to a gene: 4. Germline CDR1 reads SGHVS; CDR2 reads FNYEAQ. The CDR3 DNA is TGTGCCAGCAGCTTAGGAGCGGGGAGTAGCACAGATACGCAGTATTTT. This gives the protein CASSLGAGSSTDTQYF.